One sample yielded the 24 T cell receptor beta chains listed below, sequenced in a study of blood T cell repertoires in COVID-19. Generated by immunoSEQ multiplex PCR, the TCRdb table keeps only in-frame clones and is missing some. The top ten clones hold 12% of a sample with roughly 38,000 clones, about nine tenths of them seen once. The specimen sequenced was peripheral blood. These receptors came from a man aged 65-85 years with acute or convalescent COVID-19.

This clone was found a few times. The CDR3 spells CASSLNPRRANTEAFF. CDR3 bases: TGTGCCAGCAGCTTAAACCCCCGCAGGGCGAACACTGAAGCTTTCTTT. The chain is built from TRBV13 and TRBJ1-1; tentatively, D is TRBD1 (5 bases). Germline values: CDR1 PRHDT, CDR2 FYEKMQ (reference sequence). The CDR3 consists of 16 residues. The V gene lost 2 bases and the J gene lost 1 base, with 14 bases spanning the gap.

This clone was observed a single time. This chain joins TRBV5-4 and TRBJ2-2, with 12 bases that match TRBD2. There are 15 residues in the CDR3. Germline V gives CDR1 SGHNT, CDR2 YYREEE (reference sequence). Losses at the gene ends were 4 bases for V and 6 bases for J; bases not matched to a gene: 4. CDR3 protein: CASSPGLAGAGELFF. The CDR3 DNA is TGTGCCAGCAGCCCGGGACTAGCGGGCGCCGGGGAGCTGTTTTTT.

In its sample, this clone ranks as medium-sized (0.01 to 0.1%). At the DNA level, this CDR3 is encoded by other sequences in the same sample as well. This sequence joins TRBV9 and TRBJ2-5, with 9 bases lining up with TRBD2. Trimming removed 10 bases from V and 1 base from J; junction bases left unmatched: 11. The CDR3 sequence is 15 residues long. Germline V gene data show CDR1 as SGDLS and CDR2 as YYNGEE. CDR3 in DNA: TGTGCCCGCCGCGGCGGGGGGGGGCCCCAAGAGACCCAGTACTTC. Translated: CARRGGGGPQETQYF.

Concerning this clone: The same CDR3 can be traced to other DNA sequences in this sample. V is TRBV18 and J is TRBJ1-1; D not certain. Trimming took off 4 bases at V and 3 bases at J, with 6 bases between the two ends. In germline, CDR1 is KGHSH, CDR2 LQKENI. CDR3 length equals 12 residues. This chain's CDR3 is CASSLEDTEAFF. CDR3 sequence (DNA): TGTGCCAGCTCACTTGAGGACACTGAAGCTTTCTTT.

The chain recombines TRBV5-6 with TRBJ2-7; 9 bases align to TRBD1. The germline CDR1 and CDR2 sequences are SGHDT and YYEEEE. This CDR3 contains 14 residues. V lost 3 bases to trimming and J lost 1 base; unmatched junction nucleotides: 2. The CDR3: CASSSTGGSYEQYF. CDR3 coding DNA: TGTGCCAGCAGCTCGACAGGGGGATCCTACGAGCAGTACTTC.

This clone was recorded only once. The chain employs TRBV4-3 and TRBJ2-7; 8 positions agree with TRBD2. CDR1 and CDR2 (germline): LGHNA, YSLEER. The CDR3 consists of 15 residues. V lost 1 base to trimming and J lost 2 bases; unmatched junction nucleotides: 4. The CDR3 spells CASSQGDSGTYEQYF. CDR3 nucleotides: TGCGCCAGCAGCCAAGGAGATAGCGGGACCTACGAGCAGTACTTC.

The chain uses TRBV9 and TRBJ1-1; no definite D call. The CDR3 sequence is 15 residues long. Trimming left V 3 bases short and J 1 base short, with 13 bases between. Germline V lookup: CDR1 SGDLS, CDR2 YYNGEE. For the CDR3, the DNA is TGTGCCAGCAGCGCCCTACGCTCTGGGAACACTGAAGCTTTCTTT. It translates to CASSALRSGNTEAFF.

V and J are TRBV11-3 and TRBJ1-1, with TRBD1 as a possible D gene (6 bases). Germline V lookup: CDR1 SGHNT, CDR2 YENEEA. The CDR3 is made up of 14 amino acids. The V end lost 6 bases, the J end lost 3 bases, and 14 bases lay between the germline ends. The CDR3: CASSQQGTHTEAFF. CDR3 DNA: TGTGCCAGCAGTCAACAGGGCACTCACACTGAAGCTTTCTTT.

CDR3 sequence reads: CASSQGQGTYNEQFF. In DNA form, the CDR3 reads TGTGCCAGCAGCCAAGGACAGGGGACTTACAATGAGCAGTTCTTC. V is TRBV7-9 and J is TRBJ2-1; 9 bases are a match to TRBD1. V was clipped by 5 bases and J by 4 bases; unmatched bases: 6. This CDR3 spans 15 amino acids. Germline V gives CDR1 SEHNR, CDR2 FQNEAQ (reference sequence). The whole variable domain, filled in from reference TRBV7-9 and TRBJ2-1, reads DTGVSQNPRHKITKRGQNVTFRCDPISEHNRLYWYRQTLGQGPEFLTYFQNEAQLEKSRLLSDRFSAERPKGSFSTLEIQRTEQGDSAMYLCASSQGQGTYNEQFFGPGTRLTVL.

The genes are TRBV9 and TRBJ2-3, with TRBD1 identical over 7 bases. The trim removed 3 bases at V and 1 base at J, leaving 5 bases unmatched. Germline CDR1 SGDLS, CDR2 YYNGEE. This CDR3 is built from 15 residues. The CDR3 sequence: CASSAQGGGTDTQYF. CDR3 DNA sequence: TGTGCCAGCAGCGCCCAAGGGGGCGGCACAGATACGCAGTATTTT.

The J gene is TRBJ2-7, the V gene TRBV19; D possibly corresponds to TRBD1 (6 bases). The CDR3 spans 15 residues. With 0 bases removed from V and 4 bases from J, the gap between germline ends came to 13 bases. The germline V gene encodes CDR1 LNHDA and CDR2 SQIVND (reference sequence). CDR3 nucleotide sequence: TGTGCCAGTAGTATAGATAACAGGGAATATTACGAGCAGTACTTC. Translation gives CASSIDNREYYEQYF. Based on the CDR3 plus reference TRBV19 and TRBJ2-7, the full variable domain is DGGITQSPKYLFRKEGQNVTLSCEQNLNHDAMYWYRQDPGQGLRLIYYSQIVNDFQKGDIAEGYSVSREKKESFPLTVTSAQKNPTAFYLCASSIDNREYYEQYFGPGTRLTVT.

This clone was seen only once. The CDR3 reads CASSILRGDGYTF. CDR3 DNA: TGTGCCAGTAGTATCCTGCGGGGGGATGGCTACACCTTC. The chain is built from TRBV19 and TRBJ1-2; possible D gene TRBD1, 5 bases. Trimming took 3 bases from V and 6 from J, leaving 11 bases between them. Germline V gene sequence: CDR1 LNHDA, CDR2 SQIVND (reference sequence). The CDR3 is made up of 13 amino acids.

V usage is TRBV7-3 and J usage is TRBJ2-3, with D tentatively TRBD2 (5 bases). CDR3 length equals 14 residues. Germline lookup yields CDR1 SGHTA and CDR2 FQGTGA. Trimming stripped 8 bases from V and 0 bases from J, with 12 bases between. This CDR3 is CASSAGRSTDTQYF. In DNA, the CDR3 is TGTGCCAGCTCCGCGGGCAGGAGCACAGATACGCAGTATTTT.

CDR3 DNA: TGTGCCAGCAGTCCCTCCCCTGGGGCGGGGGAGACCCAGTACTTC. The encoded protein is CASSPSPGAGETQYF. J is TRBJ2-5 and V is TRBV7-3, with D perhaps TRBD2 (6 bases). Germline loops: CDR1 SGHTA, CDR2 FQGTGA. The CDR3 is made up of 15 amino acids. V lost 6 bases, J lost 5 bases, and 19 bases lay in between. The full variable domain, in which reference TRBV7-3 and TRBJ2-5 provide the parts outside the CDR3, is GAGVSQTPSNKVTEKGKYVELRCDPISGHTALYWYRQSLGQGPEFLIYFQGTGAADDSGLPNDRFFAVRPEGSVSTLKIQRTERGDSAVYLCASSPSPGAGETQYFGPGTRLLVL.

In this sample, this clone turned up once. The V call is TRBV5-1, the J call TRBJ2-7; 12 bases are shared with TRBD2. This CDR3 region has 17 residues. The J segment lost 2 bases and the V segment lost 0 bases, leaving 6 bases of the junction unmatched. CDR1 and CDR2 (germline): SGHRS, YFSETQ. This CDR3 is CASSLARLAGDAYEQYF. The CDR3 DNA reads as TGCGCCAGCAGCTTGGCCAGACTAGCGGGAGACGCCTACGAGCAGTACTTC.

This clone was seen only once. The chain employs TRBV6-2 or TRBV6-3 and TRBJ2-1; 9 nucleotides line up with TRBD2. Looked up from germline, CDR1 is MNHEY and CDR2 is SVGEGT. CDR3 length equals 15 residues. With V trimmed by 3 bases and J by 7 bases, 7 bases remained unmatched. This chain's CDR3 is CASSYHPGLANEQFF. DNA for the CDR3: TGTGCCAGCAGTTATCATCCGGGACTAGCAAATGAGCAGTTCTTC.

The gene calls are TRBV10-2 and TRBJ1-1; TRBD1 might be the D (5 bases). Germline CDR1 WSHSY, CDR2 SAAADI. Trimming removed 7 bases from V and 7 bases from J, with 16 bases in between. The CDR3 runs 13 residues. The DNA of the CDR3 is TGCGCCAGCACTATTAACAGGTACTATGAAGCTTTCTTT. This gives the protein CASTINRYYEAFF.

The chain joins TRBV29-1 to TRBJ1-3, with D unresolved. Per the germline V gene, CDR1 is SQVTM and CDR2 is ANQGSEA. Trimming removed 5 bases from V and 0 bases from J, with 8 bases in between. The CDR3 is 13 residues long. CDR3: CSVKQSSGNTIYF. In nucleotides, the CDR3 is TGCAGCGTTAAACAGAGCTCTGGAAACACCATATATTTT.

This clone has only one observation. This sequence joins TRBV19 and TRBJ2-2; the D gene is possibly TRBD2 (5 bases). V was cut by 6 bases and J by 5 bases, with 10 bases left in between. Germline values: CDR1 LNHDA, CDR2 SQIVND (reference sequence). The CDR3 has 13 amino acids. The CDR3 DNA reads TGTGCCAGTAGGGGGAGTGAAACCGGGGAGCTGTTTTTT. Its translation is CASRGSETGELFF. Combining the CDR3 with reference TRBV19 and TRBJ2-2 gives the whole variable domain DGGITQSPKYLFRKEGQNVTLSCEQNLNHDAMYWYRQDPGQGLRLIYYSQIVNDFQKGDIAEGYSVSREKKESFPLTVTSAQKNPTAFYLCASRGSETGELFFGEGSRLTVL.

The chain employs TRBV5-1 and TRBJ2-7, with D perhaps matching TRBD2 (6 bases). In germline, CDR1 is SGHRS, CDR2 YFSETQ. Trimming stripped 4 bases from V and 3 bases from J, with 17 bases between. The CDR3 totals 15 residues. CDR3 region: CASSTGIGSGYEQYF. In nucleotides, the CDR3 is TGCGCCAGCAGCACGGGGATCGGTAGCGGCTACGAGCAGTACTTC.

J is TRBJ2-7 and V is TRBV7-2, with a possible D match to TRBD2 (5 bases). This CDR3 has 14 amino acids. Germline CDR1 SGHTA, CDR2 FQGNSA. Trimming took off 5 bases at V and 7 bases at J, with 18 bases between the two ends. CDR3 amino acids: CASSPPGTEWEQYF. CDR3 nucleotide sequence: TGTGCCAGCAGCCCGCCGGGAACTGAATGGGAGCAGTACTTC.

This chain uses TRBV19 with TRBJ2-7, with D tentatively TRBD1 (5 bases). The CDR3 consists of 11 residues. Germline-derived CDR1 and CDR2 are LNHDA and SQIVND (reference sequence). V gave up 5 bases and J gave up 5 bases, with 7 bases separating them. Written as DNA, the CDR3 is TGTGCCAGTAGTTTCAGGGACGAGCAGTACTTC. It yields the protein CASSFRDEQYF.

The gene calls are TRBV19 and TRBJ2-4; 10 positions agree with TRBD2. In germline, CDR1 is LNHDA, CDR2 SQIVND (reference sequence). The junction had 18 bases not matched to a gene; V was cut back by 5 bases and J by 8 bases. This CDR3 contains 18 residues. The CDR3 region is CASSYHPTSGFTGDIQYF. The CDR3 DNA reads as TGTGCCAGTAGTTACCACCCGACTAGCGGGTTCACCGGGGACATTCAGTACTTC.

This chain connects TRBV27 to TRBJ1-3, with 7 positions matching TRBD1. Germline values: CDR1 MNHEY, CDR2 SMNVEV (reference sequence). V dropped 4 bases and J dropped 0; count of bases not matched to a gene: 6. The CDR3 contains 16 residues. As DNA, the CDR3 is TGTGCCAGCAGTTCCGCTGGGACAGACTCTGGAAACACCATATATTTT. It specifies CASSSAGTDSGNTIYF.